This T cell receptor (beta chain) was profiled in a study of blood T cell repertoires in COVID-19. Looked up from germline, CDR1 is SGHVS and CDR2 is FQNEAQ. V shed 5 bases and J 1 base; nucleotides not matched to a gene: 14. The CDR3 consists of 18 residues. Clones were read by immunoSEQ multiplex PCR, and TCRdb kept only the in-frame ones, dropping some. The table lists about 300,000 clones, 85% of them singletons. In the 2 weeks before study entry, exposed participants met a COVID-19 case, which was PCR-confirmed or clinician-diagnosed. Sequenced sample: PBMCs or T cells enriched from blood (not recorded which). The TCR sequence derives from a woman in her twenties or thirties who had been exposed to COVID-19. The chain employs TRBV7-8 and TRBJ1-5, with 7 bases aligning to TRBD1. This CDR3 is CASSPQYTGERSNQPQHF. The CDR3 DNA reads TGTGCCAGCAGCCCACAATACACAGGGGAAAGAAGCAATCAGCCCCAGCATTTT. Supplemented by reference TRBV7-8 and TRBJ1-5, the full variable domain reads GAGVSQSPRYKVAKRGQDVALRCDPISGHVSLFWYQQALGQGPEFLTYFQNEAQLDKSGLPSDRFFAERPEGSVSTLKIQRTQQEDSAVYLCASSPQYTGERSNQPQHFGDGTRLSIL.